The clone carrying this T cell receptor beta chain was counted only a few times. CDR3 length: 17 amino acids. PCR used 60 Vbeta primers and 13 Jbeta primers. The protocol was immunoSEQ multiplex PCR, while the TCRdb copy is restricted to in-frame clones and leaves out a portion. The data contain tens of thousands of clones, 10% of them seen just once; the ten biggest clones take up about 25%. The data stem from a study of cytomegalovirus exposure and HLA in healthy donors. The chain employs TRBV1 and TRBJ2-2; the DNA was not compared with TRBD2, the D call given in the table. TRBV1 is shown as a pseudogene. The source is a man in his 60s in good health and CMV-seropositive. Sequenced material: PBMCs. CDR3: CTSSLLGSEENTGELFF. In DNA form, the CDR3 reads TGCACCAGCAGTCTACTAGGATCGGAGGAGAACACCGGGGAGCTGTTTTTT.